The 17 T cell receptor beta chains below were found in one sample sequenced in a study of blood T cells in healthy people across ages. Using a J-beta primer mix together with a sample-barcoded 5' primer, a second PCR was run for roughly 7 to 12 cycles. TCRdb redid the calling of the 5' RACE reads with MiXCR, one entry per CDR3 protein. The profile shows approximately 490,000 distinct CDR3 sequences, approximately 25% of them singletons. This same sample was also part of a study on T cells of mothers and their children.

The sequencing input was blood. These receptors were collected from a boy between 10 and 17 years old in good health.

This rearrangement joins TRBV6-2 or TRBV6-3 to TRBJ2-3; TRBD2 agrees at 8 bases. J was trimmed by 4 bases and V by 7 bases; bases with no gene match: 16. This CDR3 has 17 amino acids. CDR1 MNHEY and CDR2 SVGEGT come from the germline V gene. This CDR3 reads CASNIFLGAGVPDTQYF. Here the CDR3 DNA reads TGTGCCAGCAATATATTTTTGGGAGCGGGAGTCCCAGATACGCAGTATTTT.

The CDR3 nucleotides are TGTGCCAGCACCCCACGGGAGATTGGGAGAGAAGCTTTCTTT. Its protein product is CASTPREIGREAFF. The rearrangement links TRBV12-3 or TRBV12-4 to TRBJ1-1, with unresolved D. The V gene lost 7 bases and the J gene lost 8 bases, with 20 bases spanning the gap. CDR3 length equals 14 residues.

The sample holds a few counts of this clonotype. The chain employs TRBV20-1 and TRBJ2-7, with a weak D call TRBD1 (6 bases). The closer fit of TRBJ2-5 to the DNA end suggests the J call may be wrong. Per germline, CDR1 DFQATT and CDR2 SNEGSKA (reference sequence). This CDR3 is built from 15 residues. CDR3 bases: TGCAGTGCTAGGGTTTCCGGGACATCGAAAGGGACCCAGTACTTC. Translated: CSARVSGTSKGTQYF.

This rearrangement joins TRBV5-4 to TRBJ2-7, with 7 positions matching TRBD2. This CDR3 contains 15 residues. Trimming took 0 bases from V and 0 from J; bases not matched to a gene: 3. The germline V gene encodes CDR1 SGHNT and CDR2 YYREEE (reference sequence). DNA of the CDR3: TGTGCCAGCAGCTTGGTGTCTAGCGGCTCCTACGAGCAGTACTTC. Amino acids: CASSLVSSGSYEQYF.

In its sample, this clonotype was seen a few times. The V gene is TRBV23-1, the J gene TRBJ2-1; 9 nucleotides align to TRBD2. TRBV23-1 has ORF status, its function being uncertain. Losses at the gene ends were 3 bases for V and 4 bases for J; bases not matched to a gene: 10. The CDR3 runs 17 residues. CDR3 region: CASSQLPAGGWYNEQFF. The DNA of the CDR3 is TGCGCCAGCAGTCAGCTCCCTGCGGGAGGGTGGTACAATGAGCAGTTCTTC.

This rearrangement joins TRBV10-3 to TRBJ2-7; 7 bases line up with TRBD2. This CDR3 region has 17 residues. Germline V gene lookup returns CDR1 ENHRY and CDR2 SYGVKD. J gave up 0 bases and V 0 bases, and 8 bases lay outside the gene matches. The CDR3 sequence is CAISESGGRVRSYEQYF. CDR3 in DNA: TGTGCCATCAGTGAGTCGGGAGGGCGGGTCCGCTCCTACGAGCAGTACTTC.

The sample holds a few counts of this clonotype. V and J are TRBV6-5 and TRBJ2-2; either TRBD1 or TRBD2 may supply D (5 bases each). V lost 4 bases and J 0 bases, leaving 18 bases between the germline ends. From germline, CDR1 is MNHEY and CDR2 SVGAGI. This CDR3 region has 18 residues. The CDR3 here is CASSLSFFGAANTGELFF. In DNA form, the CDR3 reads TGTGCCAGCAGTTTAAGCTTCTTCGGGGCAGCGAACACCGGGGAGCTGTTTTTT.

The rearrangement joins TRBV29-1 to TRBJ2-1, with D possibly being TRBD2 (6 bases). The closer fit of TRBJ2-7 to the DNA end suggests the J call may be wrong. The germline V gene encodes CDR1 SQVTM and CDR2 ANQGSEA. The length of the CDR3 is 11 residues. The chain's CDR3 is CSVDLADEQYF. CDR3 nucleotides: TGCAGCGTTGATTTAGCGGACGAGCAGTACTTC.

Only a few counts were recorded for this clonotype. The rearrangement links TRBV27 to TRBJ1-2; D unclear. V lost 4 bases and J 8 bases, leaving 8 bases between the germline ends. The length of the CDR3 is 11 residues. CDR1 is MNHEY and CDR2 is SMNVEV in the germline V gene (reference sequence). DNA for the CDR3: TGTGCCAGCAGTTCCGGTCCAGGCTACACCTTC. As protein: CASSSGPGYTF.

A remark on this clonotype: Germline is not matched at one junction end, which may reflect a read error. The chain joins TRBV7-7 to TRBJ2-7; TRBD1 agrees at 9 bases. Germline V gene lookup returns CDR1 SSHAT and CDR2 FNYEAQ (reference sequence). The CDR3 sequence is 14 residues long. The CDR3 reads CASSEAGQGSEQYF. The CDR3 region has the DNA TGTGCTAGCAGCGAAGCGGGACAGGGTAGCGAGCAGTACTTC.

This rearrangement joins TRBV27 to TRBJ1-2; weak D call: TRBD1 (6 bases). The CDR3 is 13 amino acids. CDR1 MNHEY and CDR2 SMNVEV come from the germline V gene (reference sequence). Between the trimmed V and J ends, which lost 6 bases and 4 bases, there was a span of 12 bases. DNA for the CDR3: TGTGCCAGCAGCTTTGGACAGACCTATGGCTACACCTTC. Translated, it gives CASSFGQTYGYTF.

This clonotype was counted ten times or more. V gene TRBV4-3 combines with J gene TRBJ2-5; TRBD2 aligns across 7 bases. The CDR3 extends over 16 amino acids. Germline V gene sequence: CDR1 LGHNA, CDR2 YSLEER. With V trimmed by 0 bases and J by 1 base, 5 bases remained unmatched. DNA for the CDR3: TGCGCCAGCAGCCAAGATTTTAGCGGGTCCCAAGAGACCCAGTACTTC. Translation: CASSQDFSGSQETQYF.

In this sample, this clonotype turned up a few times. The rearrangement joins TRBV3-1 to TRBJ1-2; 8 bases map to TRBD1. The CDR3 runs to 15 residues. J gave up 8 bases and V 3 bases, and 11 bases lay outside the gene matches. CDR1 is LGHDT, CDR2 YNNKEL, per germline (reference sequence). CDR3 protein: CASSQVGQGLDGYTF. The CDR3 DNA is TGTGCCAGCAGCCAGGTTGGACAGGGACTTGACGGCTACACCTTC.

This rearrangement joins TRBV24-1 to TRBJ2-1; 9 bases agree with TRBD1. Looked up from germline, CDR1 is KGHDR and CDR2 is SFDVKD. V lost 4 bases to trimming and J lost 7 bases; unmatched junction nucleotides: 10. The CDR3 spans 16 residues. CDR3 coding DNA: TGTGCCACCAGTGAAATAGGACAGGGGCTCACGAATGAGCAGTTCTTC. Its translation: CATSEIGQGLTNEQFF.

This clonotype has ten or more counts. This chain joins TRBV7-3 and TRBJ1-6, with D possibly being TRBD1 (6 bases). Germline CDR1 and CDR2: SGHTA and FQGTGA. CDR3 size: 14 residues. Trimming cost V 4 bases and J 5 bases, with 9 bases left between them. The CDR3 sequence: CASSSGTNNSPLHF. CDR3 bases: TGTGCCAGCAGCTCCGGGACAAATAATTCACCCCTCCACTTT.

The chain carries TRBV15 and TRBJ2-7; D gene uncertain. The CDR3 spans 17 residues. The ends were cut back, 0 bases at V and 0 bases at J, with 15 bases in the middle. Germline CDR1 LNHNV, CDR2 YYDKDF (reference sequence). CDR3 nucleotide sequence: TGTGCCACCAGCAGAGATCACAAACTATCCTACTCCTACGAGCAGTACTTC. Translation: CATSRDHKLSYSYEQYF.

This clonotype was seen a handful of times. The chain uses TRBV7-3 and TRBJ1-2; a weak D match, TRBD1 (6 bases). Germline lookup yields CDR1 SGHTA and CDR2 FQGTGA. CDR3 length: 11 residues. V lost 8 bases and J lost 5, with 9 bases in between. CDR3 protein: CASQGKYGYTF. CDR3 in DNA: TGTGCCAGCCAGGGGAAGTATGGCTACACCTTC.